The 8 T cell receptor beta chains below come from one sample, sequenced in a study of radiation and T cells in renal cell carcinoma. The assay was immunoSEQ multiplex PCR, and TCRdb's table has in-frame clones only and misses some. The data show 97,000 or so clones, about 79% seen once. The sample's time point: blood 4 weeks post-SBRT, at nephrectomy. The sample's treatment: 15 Gy SBRT to primary tumor, nephrectomy 4 weeks later. Sequencing used blood, obtained from a patient whose treatment included radiotherapy and nephrectomy. All receptors derive from a man in his 60s with renal cell carcinoma.

This chain links TRBV4-1 with TRBJ2-1, with D perhaps TRBD2 (6 bases). Germline CDR1 and CDR2: MGHRA and YSYEKL. The CDR3 runs 15 residues. V gave up 2 bases and J gave up 5 bases, with 13 bases separating them. CDR3 bases: TGCGCCAGCAGCCAACCCCCTAGCGTGAACAATGAGCAGTTCTTC. Amino acid sequence: CASSQPPSVNNEQFF.

V gene TRBV11-2 combines with J gene TRBJ2-1, with 8 bases matching TRBD2. The CDR3 has 15 amino acids. J lost 2 bases, V lost 5 bases, and 5 bases had no gene match. CDR1 is SGHAT, CDR2 FQNNGV, per germline. The chain's CDR3 is CASSPTSGTYNEQFF. CDR3 coding DNA: TGTGCCAGCAGCCCCACTAGCGGCACCTACAATGAGCAGTTCTTC.

The chain links TRBV19 to TRBJ2-7; a weak D match, TRBD2 (5 bases). Trimming took off 3 bases at V and 5 bases at J, with 11 bases between the two ends. CDR1 is LNHDA and CDR2 is SQIVND in the germline V gene (reference sequence). This CDR3 has 13 amino acids. Here the CDR3 reads CASSIGLADEQYF. CDR3 coding DNA: TGTGCCAGTAGTATCGGGCTAGCAGACGAGCAGTACTTC.

This chain joins TRBV5-4 and TRBJ2-7; D may be TRBD2 (6 bases). The CDR3 extends over 14 amino acids. Germline values: CDR1 SGHNT, CDR2 YYREEE (reference sequence). V shed 0 bases and J shed 2 bases, with 9 bases lying between them. CDR3 bases: TGTGCCAGCAGCTTGGCACTAGCCCCCTACGAGCAGTACTTC. Translating it yields CASSLALAPYEQYF. The full variable domain, in which reference TRBV5-4 and TRBJ2-7 provide the parts outside the CDR3, is ETGVTQSPTHLIKTRGQQVTLRCSSQSGHNTVSWYQQALGQGPQFIFQYYREEENGRGNFPPRFSGLQFPNYSSELNVNALELDDSALYLCASSLALAPYEQYFGPGTRLTVT.

Comment on this clone: One end of the junction does not line up with germline, which may come from a read error. The V call is TRBV7-8, the J call TRBJ2-1; 9 nucleotides match TRBD2. CDR3 length: 14 amino acids. CDR1 and CDR2 from the germline V gene are SGHVS and FQNEAQ. This CDR3 reads CASSASTSGNQQFF. In nucleotides, the CDR3 is TGTGCCAGCAGCGCCTCGACTAGCGGCAATCAGCAGTTCTTC.

The chain joins TRBV2 to TRBJ2-7; 12 bases are shared with TRBD2. Looked up from germline, CDR1 is SNHLY and CDR2 is FYNNEI. V shed 9 bases, J shed 1 base, and the junction held 1 base outside the gene matches. The CDR3 is made up of 13 amino acids. Here the CDR3 DNA reads TGTGCCAGTGGACTAGCGGGGTCCTACGAGCAGTACTTC. Amino acid sequence: CASGLAGSYEQYF.

The CDR3 protein is CASSPTTVYEQFF. The CDR3 DNA reads TGTGCCAGCAGCCCCACGACGGTCTATGAGCAGTTCTTC. This chain uses TRBV2 with TRBJ2-1, with no clear D. Germline CDR1 and CDR2: SNHLY and FYNNEI. This CDR3 contains 13 residues. Trimming pared 6 bases from V and 8 bases from J, leaving 14 bases between.

The CDR3 sequence: CASSLAVKESDTQYF. The CDR3 DNA sequence: TGTGCCAGCAGCTTAGCGGTCAAGGAATCAGATACGCAGTATTTT. The V gene is TRBV7-9, the J gene TRBJ2-3; D is unclear. CDR3 size: 15 residues. From germline, CDR1 is SEHNR and CDR2 FQNEAQ (reference sequence). V was cut by 0 bases and J by 4 bases, with 11 bases left in between. Combining the CDR3 with reference TRBV7-9 and TRBJ2-3 gives the whole variable domain DTGVSQNPRHKITKRGQNVTFRCDPISEHNRLYWYRQTLGQGPEFLTYFQNEAQLEKSRLLSDRFSAERPKGSFSTLEIQRTEQGDSAMYLCASSLAVKESDTQYFGPGTRLTVL.